A few counts support the clone carrying this T cell receptor beta chain. The data stem from a study of Ad26.COV2.S vaccination and SARS-CoV-2 variants. Study summary: Vaccine-arm donor from the placebo-controlled COV1001 Ad26.COV2.S trial.

The CDR3 has 17 residues. Germline V lookup: CDR1 SNHLY, CDR2 FYNNEI. After removal of 3 bases from V and 3 bases from J, the junction contained 14 bases not matched to a gene. The table came from immunoSEQ multiplex PCR; TCRdb's copy has only in-frame clones and leaves some out. The table records 410,000 or so clones, 80% to 95% of them present only once. Treatment given: around 19 received Ad26.COV2.S at low or high dose, single or two shots; about 5 received placebo; per-sample allocation not given. At day 63 after the first vaccine or placebo injection, samples were drawn. The receptor comes from a person between 18 and 60 years old who received the Ad26.COV2.S COVID-19 vaccine or a placebo. Material: peripheral blood, obtained in a trial of Ad26.COV2.S vaccine versus placebo. This chain links TRBV2 with TRBJ2-7, with TRBD2 matching over 7 bases. CDR3 sequence: CASSDPIGAGEGYEQYF. The DNA of the CDR3 is TGTGCCAGCAGTGACCCCATCGGTGCGGGAGAAGGCTACGAGCAGTACTTC.